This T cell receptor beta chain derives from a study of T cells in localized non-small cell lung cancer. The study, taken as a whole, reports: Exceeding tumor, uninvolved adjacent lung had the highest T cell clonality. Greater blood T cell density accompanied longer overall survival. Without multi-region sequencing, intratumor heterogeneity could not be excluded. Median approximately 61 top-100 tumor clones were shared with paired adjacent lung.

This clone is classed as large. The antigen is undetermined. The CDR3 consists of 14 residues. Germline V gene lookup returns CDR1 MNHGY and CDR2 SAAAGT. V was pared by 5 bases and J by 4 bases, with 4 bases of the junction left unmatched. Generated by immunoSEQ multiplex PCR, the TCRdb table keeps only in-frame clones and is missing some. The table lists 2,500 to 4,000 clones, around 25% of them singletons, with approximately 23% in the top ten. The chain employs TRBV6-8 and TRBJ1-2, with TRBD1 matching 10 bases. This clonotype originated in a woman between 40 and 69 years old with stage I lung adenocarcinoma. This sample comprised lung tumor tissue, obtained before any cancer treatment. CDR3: CASSRQGAGYGYTF. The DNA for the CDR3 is TGTGCCAGCAGTCGACAGGGGGCCGGCTATGGCTACACCTTC.